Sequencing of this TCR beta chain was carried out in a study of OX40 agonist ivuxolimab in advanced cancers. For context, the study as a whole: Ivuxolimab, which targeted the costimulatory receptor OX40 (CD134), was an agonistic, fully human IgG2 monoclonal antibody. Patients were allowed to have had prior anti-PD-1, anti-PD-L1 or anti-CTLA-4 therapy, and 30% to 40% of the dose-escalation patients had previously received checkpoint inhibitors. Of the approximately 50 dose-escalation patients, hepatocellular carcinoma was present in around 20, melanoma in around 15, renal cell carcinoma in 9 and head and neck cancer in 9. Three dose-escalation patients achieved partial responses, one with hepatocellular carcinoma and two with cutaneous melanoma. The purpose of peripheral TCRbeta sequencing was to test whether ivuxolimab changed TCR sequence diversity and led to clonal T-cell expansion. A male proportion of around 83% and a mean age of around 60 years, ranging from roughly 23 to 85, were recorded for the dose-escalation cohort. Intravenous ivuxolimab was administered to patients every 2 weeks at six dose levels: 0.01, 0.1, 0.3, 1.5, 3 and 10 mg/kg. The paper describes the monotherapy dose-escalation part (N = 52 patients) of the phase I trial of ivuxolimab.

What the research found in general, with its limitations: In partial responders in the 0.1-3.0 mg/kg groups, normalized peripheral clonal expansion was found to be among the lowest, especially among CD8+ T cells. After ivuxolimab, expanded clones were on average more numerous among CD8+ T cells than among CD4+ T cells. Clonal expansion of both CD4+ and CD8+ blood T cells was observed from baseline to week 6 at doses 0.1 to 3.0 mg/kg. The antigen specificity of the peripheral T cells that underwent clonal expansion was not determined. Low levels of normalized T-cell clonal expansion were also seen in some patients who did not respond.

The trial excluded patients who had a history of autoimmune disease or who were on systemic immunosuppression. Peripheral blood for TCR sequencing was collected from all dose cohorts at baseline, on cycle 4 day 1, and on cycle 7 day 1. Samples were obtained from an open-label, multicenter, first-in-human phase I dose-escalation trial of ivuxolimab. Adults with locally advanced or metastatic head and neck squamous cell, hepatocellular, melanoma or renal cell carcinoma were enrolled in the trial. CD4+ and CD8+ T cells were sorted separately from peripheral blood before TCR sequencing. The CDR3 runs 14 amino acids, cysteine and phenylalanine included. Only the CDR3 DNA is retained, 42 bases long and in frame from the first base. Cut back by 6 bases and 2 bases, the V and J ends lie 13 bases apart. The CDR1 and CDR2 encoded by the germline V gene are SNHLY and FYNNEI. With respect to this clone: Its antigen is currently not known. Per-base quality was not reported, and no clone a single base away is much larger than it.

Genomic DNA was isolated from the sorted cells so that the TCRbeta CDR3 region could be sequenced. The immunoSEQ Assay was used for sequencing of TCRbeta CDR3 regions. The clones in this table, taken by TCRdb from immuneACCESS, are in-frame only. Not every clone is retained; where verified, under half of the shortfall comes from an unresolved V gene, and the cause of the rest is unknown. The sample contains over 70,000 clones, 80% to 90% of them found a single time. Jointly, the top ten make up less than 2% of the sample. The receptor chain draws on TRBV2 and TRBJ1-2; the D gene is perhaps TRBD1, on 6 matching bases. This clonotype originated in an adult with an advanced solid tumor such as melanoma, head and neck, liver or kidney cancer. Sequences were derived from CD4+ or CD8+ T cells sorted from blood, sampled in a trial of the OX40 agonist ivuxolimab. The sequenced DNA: TGTGCCAGCAGCACAGGGTTTGAGAACTATGGCTACACCTTC. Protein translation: CASSTGFENYGYTF.